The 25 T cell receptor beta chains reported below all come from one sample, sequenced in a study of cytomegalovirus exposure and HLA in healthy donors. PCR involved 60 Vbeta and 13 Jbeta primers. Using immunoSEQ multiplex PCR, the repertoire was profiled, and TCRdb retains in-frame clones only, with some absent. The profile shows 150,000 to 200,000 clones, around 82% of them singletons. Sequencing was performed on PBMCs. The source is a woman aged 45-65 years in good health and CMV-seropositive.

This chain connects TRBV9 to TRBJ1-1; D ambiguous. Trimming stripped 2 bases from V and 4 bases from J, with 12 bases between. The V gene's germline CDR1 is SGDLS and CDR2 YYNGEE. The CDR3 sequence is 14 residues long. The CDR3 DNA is TGTGCCAGCAGCGTTGGGCTTGGGAGCACTGAAGCTTTCTTT. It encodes CASSVGLGSTEAFF.

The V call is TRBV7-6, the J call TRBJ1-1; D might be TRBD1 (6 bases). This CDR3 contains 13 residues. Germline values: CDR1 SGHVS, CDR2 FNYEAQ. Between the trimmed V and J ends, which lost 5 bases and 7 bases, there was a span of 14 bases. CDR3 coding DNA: TGTGCCAGCAGCGCCCCGGGACAAAGTGAAGCTTTCTTT. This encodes CASSAPGQSEAFF.

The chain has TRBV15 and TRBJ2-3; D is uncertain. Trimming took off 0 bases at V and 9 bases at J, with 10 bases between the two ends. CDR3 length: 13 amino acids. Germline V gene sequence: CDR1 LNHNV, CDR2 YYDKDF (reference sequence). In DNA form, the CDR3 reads TGTGCCACCAGCAGAGATCGGAGCCCGACGCAGTATTTT. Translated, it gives CATSRDRSPTQYF.

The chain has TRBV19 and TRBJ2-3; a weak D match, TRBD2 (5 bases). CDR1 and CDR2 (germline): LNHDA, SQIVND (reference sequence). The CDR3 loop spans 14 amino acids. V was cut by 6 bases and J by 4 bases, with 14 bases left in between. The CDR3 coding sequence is TGTGCCAGTAGCCACATGCTAGCAGCAGATACGCAGTATTTT. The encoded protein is CASSHMLAADTQYF.

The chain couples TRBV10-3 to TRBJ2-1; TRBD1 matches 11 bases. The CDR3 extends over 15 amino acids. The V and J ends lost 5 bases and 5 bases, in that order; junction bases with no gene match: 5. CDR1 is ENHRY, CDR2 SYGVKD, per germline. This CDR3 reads CAISPDRGRDNEQFF. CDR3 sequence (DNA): TGTGCCATCAGTCCGGACAGGGGGCGAGACAATGAGCAGTTCTTC.

CDR3 sequence: CASSLLGGGTGANVLTF. CDR3 DNA: TGCGCCAGCAGCCTATTAGGGGGGGGTACTGGGGCCAACGTCCTGACTTTC. The chain employs TRBV4-1 and TRBJ2-6; D might be TRBD2 (7 bases). V lost 4 bases and J lost 2, with 15 bases in between. The CDR3 is made up of 17 amino acids. CDR1 is MGHRA, CDR2 YSYEKL, per germline.

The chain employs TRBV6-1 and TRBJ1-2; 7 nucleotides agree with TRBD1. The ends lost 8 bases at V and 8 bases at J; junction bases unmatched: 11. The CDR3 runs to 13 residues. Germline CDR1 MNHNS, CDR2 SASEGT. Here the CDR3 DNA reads TGTGCCAGCGCAATCGGACAGGCGTTCGGCTACACCTTC. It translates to CASAIGQAFGYTF.

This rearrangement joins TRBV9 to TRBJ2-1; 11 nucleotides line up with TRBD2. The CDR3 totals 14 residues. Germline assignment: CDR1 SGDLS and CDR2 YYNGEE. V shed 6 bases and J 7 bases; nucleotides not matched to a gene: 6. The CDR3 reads CASNLAGGPNEQFF. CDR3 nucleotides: TGTGCCAGCAACCTAGCGGGGGGCCCGAATGAGCAGTTCTTC.

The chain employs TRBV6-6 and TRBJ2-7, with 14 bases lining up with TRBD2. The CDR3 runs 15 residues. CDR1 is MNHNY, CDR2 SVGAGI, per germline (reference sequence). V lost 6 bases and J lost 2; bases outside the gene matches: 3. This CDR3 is CASRVTSGGAYEQYF. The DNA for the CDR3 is TGTGCCAGCAGGGTGACTAGCGGGGGGGCCTACGAGCAGTACTTC.

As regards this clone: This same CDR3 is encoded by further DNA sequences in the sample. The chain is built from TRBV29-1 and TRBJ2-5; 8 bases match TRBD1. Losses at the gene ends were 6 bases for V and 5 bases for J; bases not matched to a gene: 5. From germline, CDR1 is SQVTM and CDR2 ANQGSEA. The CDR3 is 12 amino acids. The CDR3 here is CSVPTGVETQYF. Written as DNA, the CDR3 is TGCAGCGTCCCGACAGGGGTGGAGACCCAGTACTTC. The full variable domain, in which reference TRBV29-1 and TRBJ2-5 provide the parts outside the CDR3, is SAVISQKPSRDICQRGTSLTIQCQVDSQVTMMFWYRQQPGQSLTLIATANQGSEATYESGFVIDKFPISRPNLTFSTLTVSNMSPEDSSIYLCSVPTGVETQYFGPGTRLLVL.

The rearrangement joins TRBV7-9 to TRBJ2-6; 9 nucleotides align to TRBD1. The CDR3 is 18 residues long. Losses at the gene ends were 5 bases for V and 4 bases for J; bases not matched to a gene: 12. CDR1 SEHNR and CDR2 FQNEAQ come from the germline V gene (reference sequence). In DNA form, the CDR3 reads TGTGCCAGCAGCCTAACAGGGGGCCCTCGGAGCGGGGCCAACGTCCTGACTTTC. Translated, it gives CASSLTGGPRSGANVLTF.

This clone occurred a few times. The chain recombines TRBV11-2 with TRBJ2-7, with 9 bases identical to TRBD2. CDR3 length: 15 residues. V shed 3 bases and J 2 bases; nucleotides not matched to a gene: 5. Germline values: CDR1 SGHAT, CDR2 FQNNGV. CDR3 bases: TGTGCCAGCAGCTTTAGCGGGGGCCAGACCTACGAGCAGTACTTC. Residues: CASSFSGGQTYEQYF.

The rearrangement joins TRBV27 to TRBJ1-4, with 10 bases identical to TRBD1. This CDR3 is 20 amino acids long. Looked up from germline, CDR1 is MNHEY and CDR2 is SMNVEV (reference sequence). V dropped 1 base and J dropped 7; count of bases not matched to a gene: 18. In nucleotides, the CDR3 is TGTGCCAGCAGTTTATACTACCGGGGGGGACAGGGGTCCTTTGGTGAAAAACTGTTTTTT. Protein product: CASSLYYRGGQGSFGEKLFF.

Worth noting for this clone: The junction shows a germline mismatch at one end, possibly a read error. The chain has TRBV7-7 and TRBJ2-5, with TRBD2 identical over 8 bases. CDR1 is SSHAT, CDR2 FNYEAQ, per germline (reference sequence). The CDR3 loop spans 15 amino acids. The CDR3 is CASSSLAGDQETQYF. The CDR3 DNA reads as TGTGCTAGCAGCTCGCTAGCGGGCGACCAAGAGACCCAGTACTTC.

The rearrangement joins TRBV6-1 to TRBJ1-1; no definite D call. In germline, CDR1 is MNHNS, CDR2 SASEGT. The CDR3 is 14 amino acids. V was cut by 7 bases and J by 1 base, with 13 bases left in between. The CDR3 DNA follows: TGTGCCAGCAAGACATGGGTAGAGAACACTGAAGCTTTCTTT. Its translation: CASKTWVENTEAFF.

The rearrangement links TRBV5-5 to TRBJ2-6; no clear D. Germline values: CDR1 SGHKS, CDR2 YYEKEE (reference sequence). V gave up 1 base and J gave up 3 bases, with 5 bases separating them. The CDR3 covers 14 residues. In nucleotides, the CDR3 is TGTGCCAGCAGCTTGTCTAGTGGGGCCAACGTCCTGACTTTC. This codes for CASSLSSGANVLTF. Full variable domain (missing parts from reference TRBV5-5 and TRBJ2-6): DAGVTQSPTHLIKTRGQQVTLRCSPISGHKSVSWYQQVLGQGPQFIFQYYEKEERGRGNFPDRFSARQFPNYSSELNVNALLLGDSALYLCASSLSSGANVLTFGAGSRLTVL.

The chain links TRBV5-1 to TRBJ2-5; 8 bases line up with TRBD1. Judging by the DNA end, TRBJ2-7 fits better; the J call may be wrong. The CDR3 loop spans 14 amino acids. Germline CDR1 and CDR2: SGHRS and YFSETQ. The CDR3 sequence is CASASGQEKAEQYF. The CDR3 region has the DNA TGCGCCAGCGCCTCGGGACAGGAGAAGGCCGAGCAGTACTTC.

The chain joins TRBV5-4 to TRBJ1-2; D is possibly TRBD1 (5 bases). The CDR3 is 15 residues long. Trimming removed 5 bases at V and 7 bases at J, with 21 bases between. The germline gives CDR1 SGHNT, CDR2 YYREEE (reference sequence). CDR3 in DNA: TGTGCCAGCAGTAATCGGACGGGCAGGGTTGGTGGCTACACCTTC. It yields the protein CASSNRTGRVGGYTF. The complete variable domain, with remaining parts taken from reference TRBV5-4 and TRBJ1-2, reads ETGVTQSPTHLIKTRGQQVTLRCSSQSGHNTVSWYQQALGQGPQFIFQYYREEENGRGNFPPRFSGLQFPNYSSELNVNALELDDSALYLCASSNRTGRVGGYTFGSGTRLTVV.

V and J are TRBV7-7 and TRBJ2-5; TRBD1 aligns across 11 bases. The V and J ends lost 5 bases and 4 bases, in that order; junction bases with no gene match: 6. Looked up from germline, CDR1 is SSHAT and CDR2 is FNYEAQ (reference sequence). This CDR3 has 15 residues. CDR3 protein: CASSPWDRGIETQYF. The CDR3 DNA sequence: TGTGCCAGCAGCCCTTGGGACAGGGGGATAGAGACCCAGTACTTC. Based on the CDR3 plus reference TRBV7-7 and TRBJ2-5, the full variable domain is GAGVSQSPRYKVTKRGQDVTLRCDPISSHATLYWYQQALGQGPEFLTYFNYEAQPDKSGLPSDRFSAERPEGSISTLTIQRTEQRDSAMYRCASSPWDRGIETQYFGPGTRLLVL.

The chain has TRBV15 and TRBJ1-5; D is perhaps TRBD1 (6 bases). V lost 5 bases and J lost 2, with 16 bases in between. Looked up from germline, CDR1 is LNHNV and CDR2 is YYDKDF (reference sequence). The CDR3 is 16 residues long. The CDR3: CATSPIWGQGNQPQHF. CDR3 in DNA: TGTGCCACCAGCCCCATATGGGGGCAGGGCAATCAGCCCCAGCATTTT.

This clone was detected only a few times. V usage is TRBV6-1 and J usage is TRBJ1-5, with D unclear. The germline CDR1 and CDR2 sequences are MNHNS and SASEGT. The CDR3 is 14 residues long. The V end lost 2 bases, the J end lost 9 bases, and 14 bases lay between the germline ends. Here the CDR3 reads CASSEIGGPGPQHF. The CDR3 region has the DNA TGTGCCAGCAGTGAAATTGGAGGACCCGGGCCCCAGCATTTT.

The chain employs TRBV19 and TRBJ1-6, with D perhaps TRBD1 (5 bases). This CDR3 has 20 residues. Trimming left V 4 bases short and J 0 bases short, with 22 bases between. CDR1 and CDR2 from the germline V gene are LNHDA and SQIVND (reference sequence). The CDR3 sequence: CASSTTGLQVGGSYNSPLHF. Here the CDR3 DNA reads TGTGCCAGTAGTACCACCGGCTTACAAGTCGGGGGCTCCTATAATTCACCCCTCCACTTT.

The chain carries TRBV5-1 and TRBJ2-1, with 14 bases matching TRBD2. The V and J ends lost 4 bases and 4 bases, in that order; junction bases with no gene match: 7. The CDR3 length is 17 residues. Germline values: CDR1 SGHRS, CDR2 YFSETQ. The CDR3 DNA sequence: TGCGCCAGCAGCGCGCAGACTAGCGGGGGGGATTACAATGAGCAGTTCTTC. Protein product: CASSAQTSGGDYNEQFF.

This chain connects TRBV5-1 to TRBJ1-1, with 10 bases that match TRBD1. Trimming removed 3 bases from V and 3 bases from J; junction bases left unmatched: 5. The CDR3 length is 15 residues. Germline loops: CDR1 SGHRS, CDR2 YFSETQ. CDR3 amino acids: CASSSDRGVHTEAFF. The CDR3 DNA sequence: TGCGCCAGCAGCTCGGACAGGGGGGTGCACACTGAAGCTTTCTTT.

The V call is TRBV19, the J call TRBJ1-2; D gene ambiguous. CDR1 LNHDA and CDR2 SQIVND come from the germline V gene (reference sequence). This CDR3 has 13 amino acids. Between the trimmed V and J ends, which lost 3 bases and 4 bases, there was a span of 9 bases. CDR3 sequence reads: CASSMGSGYGYTF. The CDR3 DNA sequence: TGTGCCAGTAGTATGGGCAGCGGCTATGGCTACACCTTC.